Below are 30 T cell receptor beta chains sequenced from a single sample in a study of OX40 agonist ivuxolimab in advanced cancers. Profiled with immunoSEQ multiplex PCR; TCRdb holds only in-frame clones, not every one. This sample has 60,000 to 85,000 clones, with approximately 80% found just once. The specimen comprised CD4+ or CD8+ T cells sorted from blood, sampled in a trial of the OX40 agonist ivuxolimab. These receptors all stem from an adult with an advanced solid tumor such as melanoma, head and neck, liver or kidney cancer.

CDR3 in DNA: TGTGCCAGCAGTTACTCATCGGGGGCTAATAATCAGCCCCAGCATTTT. Translation: CASSYSSGANNQPQHF. V and J are TRBV6-6 and TRBJ1-5; TRBD1 might be the D (6 bases). Germline CDR1 is MNHNY and CDR2 is SVGAGI (reference sequence). The V and J ends lost 0 bases and 4 bases respectively, with 13 bases between them. CDR3 size: 16 residues.

The gene calls are TRBV11-2 and TRBJ2-7; no clear D. Germline CDR1 SGHAT, CDR2 FQNNGV. The V gene lost 0 bases and the J gene lost 5 bases, with 11 bases spanning the gap. The CDR3 runs to 14 residues. The CDR3 sequence is CASSLDPVLNEQYF. DNA of the CDR3: TGTGCCAGCAGCTTAGATCCAGTTTTGAACGAGCAGTACTTC.

This chain joins TRBV29-1 and TRBJ2-1; D is perhaps TRBD1 (5 bases). The CDR3 totals 11 residues. Germline CDR1 and CDR2: SQVTM and ANQGSEA. The V gene lost 5 bases and the J gene lost 13 bases, with 15 bases spanning the gap. CDR3 sequence reads: CSVLTAGFQFF. The CDR3 DNA sequence: TGCAGCGTTCTTACCGCAGGGTTTCAGTTCTTC.

This chain links TRBV5-1 with TRBJ1-1; 7 nucleotides match TRBD1. This CDR3 contains 13 residues. CDR1 and CDR2 (germline): SGHRS, YFSETQ. After removal of 4 bases from V and 6 bases from J, the junction contained 6 bases not matched to a gene. DNA of the CDR3: TGCGCCAGCAGCGAGACAGGGAGGGCTGAAGCTTTCTTT. This sequence encodes CASSETGRAEAFF.

This clone appeared a single time. This chain joins TRBV10-3 and TRBJ2-2, with 8 bases matching TRBD2. Trimming at V came to 2 bases and at J to 7 bases, leaving 9 bases not matched to a gene. CDR3 size: 16 residues. Germline values: CDR1 ENHRY, CDR2 SYGVKD. The CDR3 here is CAISELGRGVNGELFF. The CDR3 nucleotides read TGTGCCATCAGTGAGCTCGGGCGGGGGGTCAACGGGGAGCTGTTTTTT.

This chain joins TRBV21-1 and TRBJ2-7; the table's D call, TRBD1, was not checked against the DNA. TRBV21-1 is flagged as a pseudogene. This CDR3 contains 16 residues. The DNA of the CDR3 is TGTGCCAGCAGCAAGAAGGGACAGGGAGACTCCTACGAGCAGTACTTC. Encoded protein: CASSKKGQGDSYEQYF.

Concerning this clone: The junction does not match germline at one end; this may be a read error. The rearrangement links TRBV5-1 to TRBJ1-1, with D possibly matching TRBD1 (5 bases). Germline V gene lookup returns CDR1 SGHRS and CDR2 YFSETQ. The CDR3 covers 14 residues. As DNA, the CDR3 is TGTGCCAGCAGCTTCATAAGGGGAGGGACTGAAGCTTTCTTT. This encodes CASSFIRGGTEAFF. The entire variable domain, with the rest obtained from reference TRBV5-1 and TRBJ1-1, is as follows: KAGVTQTPRYLIKTRGQQVTLSCSPISGHRSVSWYQQTPGQGLQFLFEYFSETQRNKGNFPGRFSGRQFSNSRSEMNVSTLELGDSALYLCASSFIRGGTEAFFGQGTRLTVV.

The chain couples TRBV6-5 to TRBJ1-2; weak D call: TRBD1 (5 bases). The germline V gene encodes CDR1 MNHEY and CDR2 SVGAGI. The CDR3 spans 12 residues. With 10 bases removed from V and 5 bases from J, the gap between germline ends came to 14 bases. The CDR3 DNA reads TGTGCCACCGCAACCCAGGGATATGGCTACACCTTC. Its protein product is CATATQGYGYTF.

The chain carries TRBV2 and TRBJ2-7; 12 bases are shared with TRBD2. The CDR3 sequence is 15 residues long. The V gene's germline CDR1 is SNHLY and CDR2 FYNNEI. Trimming removed 3 bases from V and 3 bases from J; junction bases left unmatched: 3. The CDR3 region is CASSELGLAGYEQYF. CDR3 DNA: TGTGCCAGCAGTGAGTTGGGACTAGCGGGCTACGAGCAGTACTTC. The full variable domain, completed using reference TRBV2 and TRBJ2-7, is EPEVTQTPSHQVTQMGQEVILRCVPISNHLYFYWYRQILGQKVEFLVSFYNNEISEKSEIFDDQFSVERPDGSNFTLKIRSTKLEDSAMYFCASSELGLAGYEQYFGPGTRLTVT.

V usage is TRBV11-2 and J usage is TRBJ1-4; no definite D call. Germline V gives CDR1 SGHAT, CDR2 FQNNGV. Trimming took 5 bases from V and 2 from J, leaving 12 bases between them. The CDR3 runs to 15 residues. The CDR3 DNA reads as TGTGCCAGCAGCACCGCCACCGGGACTAATGAAAAACTGTTTTTT. Translation: CASSTATGTNEKLFF.

The genes are TRBV28 and TRBJ1-4, with a possible D match to TRBD1 (6 bases). V shed 6 bases and J shed 8 bases, with 16 bases lying between them. CDR1 and CDR2 from the germline V gene are MDHEN and SYDVKM. The CDR3 runs 14 residues. CDR3 region: CASSLGTMREKLFF. The CDR3 nucleotides read TGTGCCAGCAGCCTCGGGACAATGCGGGAAAAACTGTTTTTT.

The rearrangement joins TRBV11-2 to TRBJ2-3; tentatively, D is TRBD1 (6 bases). The CDR3 sequence is 18 residues long. V lost 1 base and J lost 1, with 18 bases in between. CDR1 and CDR2 (germline): SGHAT, FQNNGV. CDR3 coding DNA: TGTGCCAGCAGCTTAGGGGCGACAGGAAGGTCTGGCACAGATACGCAGTATTTT. As protein: CASSLGATGRSGTDTQYF.

The chain carries TRBV10-1 and TRBJ2-3, with D unclear. CDR1 and CDR2 from the germline V gene are WNHNN and SYGVQD (reference sequence). The germline V and J ends were trimmed by 0 bases and 5 bases, with 18 bases remaining between them. The CDR3 has 17 amino acids. The chain's CDR3 is CASSESKSSPPRDTQYF. CDR3 in DNA: TGCGCCAGCAGTGAGTCAAAGAGCAGCCCTCCTCGAGATACGCAGTATTTT.

Turning to this clone: The junction shows a germline mismatch at one end, possibly a read error. The genes are TRBV7-9 and TRBJ1-4; perhaps TRBD1 as D (5 bases). CDR1 and CDR2 (germline): SEHNR, FQNEAQ (reference sequence). This CDR3 has 15 amino acids. CDR3 DNA sequence: TGTGCCAGCAGCTTGAATGGGACCCCCAATGGAAAACTGTTTTTT. This encodes CASSLNGTPNGKLFF. The full variable domain, with the rest looked up from reference TRBV7-9 and TRBJ1-4, is DTGVSQNPRHKITKRGQNVTFRCDPISEHNRLYWYRQTLGQGPEFLTYFQNEAQLEKSRLLSDRFSAERPKGSFSTLEIQRTEQGDSAMYLCASSLNGTPNGKLFFGSGTQLSVL.

The chain recombines TRBV7-2 with TRBJ1-1; D not certain. Germline-derived CDR1 and CDR2 are SGHTA and FQGNSA. The CDR3 consists of 13 residues. V was clipped by 6 bases and J by 0 bases, with 8 bases between them. The CDR3 reads CASSWNMNTEAFF. DNA for the CDR3: TGTGCCAGCAGTTGGAACATGAACACTGAAGCTTTCTTT. The variable domain in full, with the rest retrieved from reference TRBV7-2 and TRBJ1-1, is GAGVSQSPSNKVTEKGKDVELRCDPISGHTALYWYRQSLGQGLEFLIYFQGNSAPDKSGLPSDRFSAERTGGSVSTLTIQRTQQEDSAVYLCASSWNMNTEAFFGQGTRLTVV.

The J gene is TRBJ2-1, the V gene TRBV9; 12 bases line up with TRBD2. V trimming: 0 bases; J trimming: 7 bases; junction bases outside the gene matches: 8. The CDR3 sequence is 17 residues long. Germline CDR1 SGDLS, CDR2 YYNGEE. In nucleotides, the CDR3 is TGTGCCAGCAGCGTAGGAGGGCTAGCGGGGGGGCCTAATGAGCAGTTCTTC. Protein: CASSVGGLAGGPNEQFF. The entire variable domain, with the rest obtained from reference TRBV9 and TRBJ2-1, is as follows: DSGVTQTPKHLITATGQRVTLRCSPRSGDLSVYWYQQSLDQGLQFLIQYYNGEERAKGNILERFSAQQFPDLHSELNLSSLELGDSALYFCASSVGGLAGGPNEQFFGPGTRLTVL.

Worth noting for this clone: This sample includes further DNA sequences coding for the same CDR3. The chain is built from TRBV7-9 and TRBJ1-2; TRBD1 might be the D (5 bases). The CDR3 has 13 residues. CDR1 SEHNR and CDR2 FQNEAQ come from the germline V gene (reference sequence). Between the trimmed V and J ends, which lost 0 bases and 8 bases, there was a span of 10 bases. The CDR3 is CASSLAQGWGYTF. CDR3 DNA: TGTGCCAGCAGCTTAGCGCAGGGTTGGGGCTACACCTTC.

J is TRBJ1-2 and V is TRBV20-1, with unresolved D. In germline, CDR1 is DFQATT, CDR2 SNEGSKA (reference sequence). This CDR3 spans 11 amino acids. The V end lost 4 bases, the J end lost 7 bases, and 10 bases lay between the germline ends. For the CDR3, the DNA is TGCAGTGCTACCGTCGGGAGTGGCTACACCTTC. Its translation is CSATVGSGYTF.

In the case of this clone: At one end, the junction sequence differs from germline, possibly due to a read error. Within the sample, other DNA sequences also encode this same CDR3. The chain recombines TRBV18 with TRBJ1-2; unclear D gene. CDR1 and CDR2 from the germline V gene are KGHSH and LQKENI. This CDR3 is built from 15 residues. The CDR3 region is CASSPPANLAYGYTF. Here the CDR3 DNA reads TGTGCCAGCTCGCCACCTGCGAACCTGGCCTATGGCTACACCTTC.

The chain has TRBV6-5 and TRBJ2-2; D uncertain. Trimming stripped 6 bases from V and 5 bases from J, with 13 bases between. CDR3 length: 14 amino acids. The germline V gene has CDR1 MNHEY and CDR2 SVGAGI. Here the CDR3 reads CASRPESETGELFF. CDR3 in DNA: TGTGCCAGCAGGCCGGAGAGCGAGACCGGGGAGCTGTTTTTT.

The V and J genes are TRBV4-1 and TRBJ1-6; a possible D gene is TRBD1 (6 bases). This CDR3 spans 17 amino acids. Trimming took off 0 bases at V and 0 bases at J, with 9 bases between the two ends. CDR1 and CDR2 from the germline V gene are MGHRA and YSYEKL. The CDR3 DNA reads as TGCGCCAGCAGCCAAGATACAGGGAGCTCCTATAATTCACCCCTCCACTTT. Protein product: CASSQDTGSSYNSPLHF.

V usage is TRBV10-3 and J usage is TRBJ1-5; TRBD1 might be the D (6 bases). The CDR3 sequence is 13 residues long. CDR1 is ENHRY, CDR2 SYGVKD, per germline. V dropped 5 bases and J dropped 4 bases, with 9 bases sitting between them. The CDR3 DNA reads as TGTGCCATCAGTCTGGACAGAAATCAGCCCCAGCATTTT. This translates into CAISLDRNQPQHF.

In its sample, this clone is medium-sized. This rearrangement joins TRBV7-9 to TRBJ1-1; D gene unclear. Germline assignment: CDR1 SEHNR and CDR2 FQNEAQ (reference sequence). The CDR3 is 11 amino acids. With 1 base removed from V and 12 bases from J, the gap between germline ends came to 9 bases. The CDR3 DNA sequence: TGTGCCAGCAGCTTAGAGATGGGAACTTTCTTT. It codes for CASSLEMGTFF.

The chain uses TRBV5-1 and TRBJ2-3; TRBD1 matches at 8 bases. The V segment lost 7 bases and the J segment 1 base; nucleotides outside the gene matches: 17. Germline lookup yields CDR1 SGHRS and CDR2 YFSETQ. The CDR3 has 18 residues. The chain's CDR3 is CASPPDRDGPSGTDTQYF. The CDR3 DNA sequence: TGCGCCAGCCCCCCGGACAGGGATGGCCCGTCTGGCACAGATACGCAGTATTTT. Based on the CDR3 plus reference TRBV5-1 and TRBJ2-3, the full variable domain is KAGVTQTPRYLIKTRGQQVTLSCSPISGHRSVSWYQQTPGQGLQFLFEYFSETQRNKGNFPGRFSGRQFSNSRSEMNVSTLELGDSALYLCASPPDRDGPSGTDTQYFGPGTRLTVL.

On this clone itself: Other DNA sequences of this sample code for an identical CDR3. The rearrangement links TRBV28 to TRBJ2-3; 9 bases match TRBD2. CDR1 and CDR2 from the germline V gene are MDHEN and SYDVKM. Losses at the gene ends were 6 bases for V and 1 base for J; bases not matched to a gene: 2. The CDR3 has 14 amino acids. The CDR3 loop reads CASSLAGGTDTQYF. The DNA for the CDR3 is TGTGCCAGCAGCTTAGCGGGGGGCACAGATACGCAGTATTTT. Full variable domain (outside the CDR3, taken from reference TRBV28 and TRBJ2-3): DVKVTQSSRYLVKRTGEKVFLECVQDMDHENMFWYRQDPGLGLRLIYFSYDVKMKEKGDIPEGYSVSREKKERFSLILESASTNQTSMYLCASSLAGGTDTQYFGPGTRLTVL.

CDR3 sequence: CASSLGLGGTNEKLFF. The DNA for the CDR3 is TGTGCCAGCAGCTTGGGCCTCGGGGGCACTAATGAAAAACTGTTTTTT. This sequence joins TRBV5-6 and TRBJ1-4, with D possibly being TRBD1 (6 bases). V lost 0 bases, J lost 2 bases, and 11 bases lay in between. The CDR3 has 16 residues. In germline, CDR1 is SGHDT, CDR2 YYEEEE.

This chain joins TRBV6-5 and TRBJ2-1; tentative D call: TRBD2 (7 bases). This CDR3 contains 15 residues. Looked up from germline, CDR1 is MNHEY and CDR2 is SVGAGI. Trimming shortened V by 2 bases and J by 7 bases, and 15 bases separated the two germline ends. CDR3 amino acids: CASSYRGAWENEQFF. DNA for the CDR3: TGTGCCAGCAGTTACCGGGGGGCCTGGGAGAATGAGCAGTTCTTC.

This clone showed up just once. This chain uses TRBV7-8 with TRBJ1-1; D is undetermined. The V and J ends lost 0 bases and 7 bases respectively, with 6 bases between them. The CDR3 extends over 12 amino acids. Per the germline V gene, CDR1 is SGHVS and CDR2 is FQNEAQ. The CDR3 DNA sequence: TGTGCCAGCAGCTTAGCGGAAGGTGAAGCTTTCTTT. Amino acid sequence: CASSLAEGEAFF.

V is TRBV6-1 and J is TRBJ1-6, with D unresolved. Trimming left V 1 base short and J 9 bases short, with 7 bases between. Germline V gene sequence: CDR1 MNHNS, CDR2 SASEGT. The CDR3 runs 13 residues. CDR3 DNA: TGTGCCAGCAGTGAAGGTCCGGGTTCACCCCTCCACTTT. It translates to CASSEGPGSPLHF.

The chain uses TRBV14 and TRBJ1-4; D is perhaps TRBD1 (6 bases). Per the germline V gene, CDR1 is SGHDN and CDR2 is FVKESK. V shed 1 base and J shed 3 bases, with 12 bases lying between them. The CDR3 loop spans 16 amino acids. CDR3 coding DNA: TGTGCCAGCAGCCAAGCTACAGGGCGATCTAATGAAAAACTGTTTTTT. Its translation: CASSQATGRSNEKLFF.